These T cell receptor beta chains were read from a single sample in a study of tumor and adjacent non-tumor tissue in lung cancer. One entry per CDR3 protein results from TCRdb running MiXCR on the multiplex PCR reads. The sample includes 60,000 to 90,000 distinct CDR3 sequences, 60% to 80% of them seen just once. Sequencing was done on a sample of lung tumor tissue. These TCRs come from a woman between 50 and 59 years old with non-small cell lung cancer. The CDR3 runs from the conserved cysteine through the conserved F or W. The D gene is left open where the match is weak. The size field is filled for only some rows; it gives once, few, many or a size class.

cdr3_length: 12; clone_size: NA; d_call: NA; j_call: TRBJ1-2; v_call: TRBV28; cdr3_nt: TGTACCAGCAGTCAACCCCTGGCTGGCTACACCTTC; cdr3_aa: CTSSQPLAGYTF
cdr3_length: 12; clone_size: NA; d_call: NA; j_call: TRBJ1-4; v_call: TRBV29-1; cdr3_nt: TGCAGCATTGAACACCGTGGGAAAAAACTGTTTTTT; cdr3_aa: CSIEHRGKKLFF
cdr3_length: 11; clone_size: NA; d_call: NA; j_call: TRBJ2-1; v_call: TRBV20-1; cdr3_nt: TGCAGTGCTAGAGAGGATATAACACAGTTCTTC; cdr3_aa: CSAREDITQFF
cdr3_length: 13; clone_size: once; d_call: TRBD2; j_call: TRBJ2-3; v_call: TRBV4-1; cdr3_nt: TGTGCCAGTCAGACTAGCATCACAGATACGCAGTATTTT; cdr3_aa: CASQTSITDTQYF
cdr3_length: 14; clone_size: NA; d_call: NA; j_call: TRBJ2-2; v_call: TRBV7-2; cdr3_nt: TGTGCCAGTTACGGGAGAACTTCCACCGGGGAGCTGTATTTT; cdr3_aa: CASYGRTSTGELYF
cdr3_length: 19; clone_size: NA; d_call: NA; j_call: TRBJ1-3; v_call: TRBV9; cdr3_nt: TGTGCCAGCAGCGATGGAGGGGACATTAGTCACCTCTCTGGAAACACTATATATTTT; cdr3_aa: CASSDGGDISHLSGNTIYF
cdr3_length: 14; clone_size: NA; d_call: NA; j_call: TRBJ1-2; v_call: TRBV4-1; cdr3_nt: TGCGCCAACAGCTACCCTGCGGCTAACTATGGCTACACCTTC; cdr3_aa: CANSYPAANYGYTF
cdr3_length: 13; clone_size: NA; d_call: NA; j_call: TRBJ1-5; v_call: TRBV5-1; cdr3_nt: TGCACCAGCAGCTTGGAACCCGACCAGCCCCAGCATTTT; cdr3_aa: CTSSLEPDQPQHF
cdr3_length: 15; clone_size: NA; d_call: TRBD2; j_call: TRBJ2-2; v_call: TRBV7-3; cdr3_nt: TGTGCCAGCAGCCGTCGGAGCGGGAGCACCGGGGAGCTGTTTTTT; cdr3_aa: CASSRRSGSTGELFF
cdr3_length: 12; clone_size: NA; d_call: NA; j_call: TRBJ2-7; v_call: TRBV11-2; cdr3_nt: TGTGTCGGCAGCTTAAGCTCTACGATGCAGTACTTC; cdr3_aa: CVGSLSSTMQYF
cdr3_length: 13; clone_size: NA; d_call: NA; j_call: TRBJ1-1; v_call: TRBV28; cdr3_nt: TGTGCCAGCAGCTTATTGGTAGGAACTGAAGCTTTCTTT; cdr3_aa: CASSLLVGTEAFF